These 18 T cell receptor beta chains came from one sample sequenced in a study of vaccination effects on CD4 cells after COVID-19. Within the ViraFEST assay, antigen-specific CD4+ T cells underwent expansion with viral peptide pools prior to sequencing. When ten to eleven days of culture had elapsed, CD4+ T cells were isolated. Their antigens are not known. The repertoire was sequenced with immunoSEQ multiplex PCR; TCRdb's copy has only in-frame clones and lacks some. This table has some 8,000 clones, roughly 79% appearing once. Here the sequenced sample was CD4+ T cells from PBMCs cultured with HCoV-229E spike peptides, taken before COVID-19 vaccination. The receptors here all came from a human donor who received a COVID-19 vaccine.

The chain recombines TRBV5-5 with TRBJ1-6, with D maybe TRBD1 (5 bases). Germline V gives CDR1 SGHKS, CDR2 YYEKEE (reference sequence). Trimming removed 2 bases from V and 9 bases from J, with 12 bases in between. CDR3 length: 14 residues. The CDR3 DNA is TGTGCCAGCAGCTTTCAGGGAGAATTTTCACCCCTCCACTTT. It translates to CASSFQGEFSPLHF.

The CDR3 protein is CASSLGPRTNTGELFF. Written as DNA, the CDR3 is TGCGCCAGCAGCTTGGGACCTAGGACGAACACCGGGGAGCTGTTTTTT. The chain combines TRBV5-1 with TRBJ2-2; the D is unclear. The CDR3 runs to 16 residues. Trimming stripped 0 bases from V and 0 bases from J, with 9 bases between. The germline V gene has CDR1 SGHRS and CDR2 YFSETQ. Full variable domain (remainder filled in from reference TRBV5-1 and TRBJ2-2): KAGVTQTPRYLIKTRGQQVTLSCSPISGHRSVSWYQQTPGQGLQFLFEYFSETQRNKGNFPGRFSGRQFSNSRSEMNVSTLELGDSALYLCASSLGPRTNTGELFFGEGSRLTVL.

The rearrangement joins TRBV11-2 to TRBJ2-5, with 7 nucleotides matching TRBD2. J was trimmed by 5 bases and V by 4 bases; bases with no gene match: 10. Germline V CDR1 and CDR2: SGHAT, FQNNGV. This CDR3 region has 15 residues. The CDR3 region is CASSSRLAPGETQYF. In DNA, the CDR3 is TGTGCCAGCAGCTCCAGACTAGCCCCTGGGGAGACCCAGTACTTC.

This clone was seen only once. The V gene is TRBV30, the J gene TRBJ1-2; the match to TRBD1 covers 8 bases. The CDR3 has 13 residues. J was trimmed by 8 bases and V by 2 bases; bases with no gene match: 7. Germline-derived CDR1 and CDR2 are GTSNPN and SVGIG (reference sequence). CDR3 bases: TGTGCCTGGAGTCTCGGACAGGGACGCGGCTACACCTTC. Amino acids: CAWSLGQGRGYTF.

The rearrangement uses TRBV25-1 and TRBJ2-1; no definite D call. This CDR3 spans 15 amino acids. CDR1 is MGHDK, CDR2 SYGVNS, per germline. Trimming shortened V by 1 base and J by 3 bases, and 10 bases separated the two germline ends. The chain's CDR3 is CASSESGRVYNEQFF. The CDR3 DNA reads as TGTGCCAGCAGTGAATCTGGCCGTGTCTACAATGAGCAGTTCTTC.

Comment on this clone: The junction departs from germline at one end; a sequencing error may be responsible. The gene calls are TRBV18 and TRBJ2-1; the D gene is possibly TRBD1 (6 bases). Germline loops: CDR1 KGHSH, CDR2 LQKENI. This CDR3 is 13 amino acids long. CDR3 sequence (DNA): TGTGCCAGCGCACCCGCAGGGGTCAATGAGCAGTTCTTC. Protein product: CASAPAGVNEQFF.

V and J are TRBV3-1 (or the pseudogene TRBV3-2) and TRBJ1-4, with a tentative D call TRBD1 (5 bases). Per the germline V gene, CDR1 is LGHDT and CDR2 is YNNKEL (reference sequence). With 7 bases removed from V and 6 bases from J, the gap between germline ends came to 15 bases. The CDR3 has 14 residues. This chain's CDR3 is CASNRGGGYEKLFF. The CDR3 bases are TGTGCCAGCAATCGGGGCGGGGGTTATGAAAAACTGTTTTTT.

This chain connects TRBV5-1 to TRBJ1-2; possible D gene TRBD1, 6 bases. Germline loops: CDR1 SGHRS, CDR2 YFSETQ. This CDR3 is built from 16 residues. The ends were cut back, 0 bases at V and 13 bases at J, with 25 bases in the middle. DNA of the CDR3: TGCGCCAGCAGCTTGGGGGGGCAAACCATGCTAATGGCTTTCACCTTC. Protein product: CASSLGGQTMLMAFTF.

The chain joins TRBV10-3 to TRBJ2-7; no definite D call. The germline CDR1 and CDR2 sequences are ENHRY and SYGVKD. V lost 5 bases to trimming and J lost 2 bases, with 7 bases between them. The CDR3 spans 12 residues. The CDR3 DNA reads TGTGCCATCAGTACGAACGCCTACGAGCAGTACTTC. It yields the protein CAISTNAYEQYF.

This chain uses TRBV29-1 with TRBJ2-2; TRBD1 matches at 10 bases. The trim removed 3 bases at V and 7 bases at J, leaving 5 bases unmatched. CDR3 length: 14 amino acids. Germline V gene lookup returns CDR1 SQVTM and CDR2 ANQGSEA. The CDR3 is CSVDTGTGVGELFF. The CDR3 coding sequence is TGCAGCGTTGATACCGGGACAGGGGTCGGGGAGCTGTTTTTT.

This clone was seen a handful of times. The rearrangement joins TRBV6-5 to TRBJ2-2; TRBD1 agrees at 9 bases. The CDR3 is 14 residues long. J gave up 5 bases and V 7 bases, and 5 bases lay outside the gene matches. CDR1 is MNHEY, CDR2 SVGAGI, per germline. As DNA, the CDR3 is TGTGCCAGCACCCGACAGGGGGGGACCGGGGAGCTGTTTTTT. Translated, it gives CASTRQGGTGELFF.

The J gene is TRBJ2-3, the V gene TRBV29-1; no definite D call. This CDR3 region has 13 residues. V was pared by 3 bases and J by 0 bases, with 7 bases between. The germline V gene has CDR1 SQVTM and CDR2 ANQGSEA. CDR3 DNA: TGCAGCGTTGAGAGGATTAGCACAGATACGCAGTATTTT. The encoded protein is CSVERISTDTQYF.

CDR3 sequence reads: CASTSDTGELFF. Written as DNA, the CDR3 is TGTGCCAGCACCTCGGACACCGGGGAGCTGTTTTTT. The genes are TRBV7-2 and TRBJ2-2, with D uncertain. The CDR3 runs to 12 residues. Germline V gene data show CDR1 as SGHTA and CDR2 as FQGNSA. V lost 7 bases and J lost 3, with 6 bases in between. Complete variable domain (other parts from reference TRBV7-2 and TRBJ2-2): GAGVSQSPSNKVTEKGKDVELRCDPISGHTALYWYRQSLGQGLEFLIYFQGNSAPDKSGLPSDRFSAERTGGSVSTLTIQRTQQEDSAVYLCASTSDTGELFFGEGSRLTVL.

The chain is built from TRBV5-1 and TRBJ1-2; D not resolved. Trimming left V 0 bases short and J 0 bases short, with 18 bases between. The germline V gene has CDR1 SGHRS and CDR2 YFSETQ. This CDR3 spans 18 amino acids. The CDR3 here is CASSLALDSGATNYGYTF. The CDR3 region has the DNA TGCGCCAGCAGCTTGGCGTTGGACTCAGGAGCTACTAACTATGGCTACACCTTC.

This clone was seen more than once but under ten times. This chain joins TRBV4-1 and TRBJ1-1; TRBD1 matches 8 bases. Germline V gene lookup returns CDR1 MGHRA and CDR2 YSYEKL. This CDR3 has 15 residues. Trimming cost V 4 bases and J 3 bases; bases outside gene matches: 7. In nucleotides, the CDR3 is TGCGCCAGCAGCCCGCGGACAGGGCTTGACACTGAAGCTTTCTTT. This codes for CASSPRTGLDTEAFF.

This chain's CDR3 is CAAQSGAQGSNEQFF. The CDR3 DNA reads TGTGCCGCCCAGAGCGGGGCTCAAGGGTCGAATGAGCAGTTCTTC. This chain connects TRBV6-5 to TRBJ2-1; the match to TRBD2 covers 7 bases. Germline CDR1 reads MNHEY; CDR2 reads SVGAGI. The CDR3 consists of 15 residues. With V trimmed by 11 bases and J by 7 bases, 17 bases remained unmatched.

The gene calls are TRBV27 and TRBJ2-7; D is unclear. In germline, CDR1 is MNHEY, CDR2 SMNVEV (reference sequence). The CDR3 runs to 15 residues. V was clipped by 6 bases and J by 0 bases, with 15 bases between them. In DNA, the CDR3 is TGTGCCAGCAGCCGACGGTTCCCTAGCTCCTACGAGCAGTACTTC. Translation: CASSRRFPSSYEQYF.

The chain joins TRBV6-6 to TRBJ1-1, with D unclear. Germline loops: CDR1 MNHNY, CDR2 SVGAGI (reference sequence). Trimming took 5 bases from V and 5 from J, leaving 24 bases between them. There are 17 residues in the CDR3. The CDR3 nucleotides are TGTGCCAGCAGTCATCTTAGTACCCGGAAAGGGAAAACTGAAGCTTTCTTT. It yields the protein CASSHLSTRKGKTEAFF.